These 24 T cell receptor beta chains were sequenced from one sample in a study of T cells in Graves' hyperthyroidism and ophthalmopathy. TCR beta CDR3 regions were amplified from RNA. HTBI primers drove first-round RT-PCR of the TCR CDR3. TCRdb independently ran MiXCR on the multiplex PCR reads; one entry per CDR3 protein. Among 750,000 to 900,000 distinct CDR3 sequences, over 35% were seen once, and the ten largest hold 7.5% to 9.5%. The sequenced material came from blood. The receptors derive from a man aged 18 to 29 with Graves' hyperthyroidism.

The chain links TRBV5-1 to TRBJ2-6; D perhaps matches TRBD1 (6 bases). From germline, CDR1 is SGHRS and CDR2 YFSETQ. The CDR3 runs to 18 residues. Trimming pared 5 bases from V and 2 bases from J, leaving 20 bases between. The CDR3 DNA is TGCGCCAGCAGTTCGCAATTACTCAGGGGTCCTGGGGCCAACGTCCTGACTTTC. Amino acids: CASSSQLLRGPGANVLTF.

The V call is TRBV12-3 or TRBV12-4, the J call TRBJ1-4; D remains unclear. The V end lost 6 bases, the J end lost 3 bases, and 14 bases lay between the germline ends. The CDR3 runs to 15 residues. CDR3: CASRSARVANEKLFF. CDR3 sequence (DNA): TGTGCCAGCAGGTCAGCAAGGGTGGCTAATGAAAAACTGTTTTTT.

The chain couples TRBV20-1 to TRBJ2-6, with 7 bases matching TRBD1. Trimming cost V 4 bases and J 1 base; bases outside gene matches: 1. The CDR3 is 14 amino acids. Germline assignment: CDR1 DFQATT and CDR2 SNEGSKA (reference sequence). The CDR3 DNA reads as TGCAGTGCTACACAGGGGTCTGGGGCCAACGTCCTGACTTTC. It encodes CSATQGSGANVLTF.

Turning to this clonotype: A much more abundant neighbour one base away suggests this may be a read error. V and J are TRBV20-1 and TRBJ1-6; the D gene is possibly TRBD1 (6 bases). The germline gives CDR1 DFQATT, CDR2 SNEGSKA (reference sequence). The CDR3 loop spans 12 amino acids. Written as DNA, the CDR3 is TGCGGTGCTAGAGAGGCTACAGGGTCCCTCCACTTT. It translates to CGAREATGSLHF.

The chain recombines TRBV5-1 with TRBJ2-7, with D possibly TRBD1 on 6 matching bases. Per the germline V gene, CDR1 is SGHRS and CDR2 is YFSETQ. V lost 4 bases, J lost 6 bases, and 14 bases lay in between. The CDR3 has 13 amino acids. In DNA form, the CDR3 reads TGCGCCAGCAGCCTTCAACAGGGACCCGAGCAGTACTTC. It is translated as CASSLQQGPEQYF.

The chain joins TRBV4-1 to TRBJ1-2; the D is unclear. Germline CDR1 and CDR2: MGHRA and YSYEKL. The germline V and J ends were trimmed by 2 bases and 4 bases, with 8 bases remaining between them. This CDR3 spans 13 amino acids. CDR3 DNA: TGCGCCAGCAGCCAACAGACGGCCTATGGCTACACCTTC. Encoded protein: CASSQQTAYGYTF.

This clonotype occurred a few times. The gene calls are TRBV12-3 or TRBV12-4 and TRBJ1-6, with no clear D. The V end was cut by 4 bases, the J end by 5 bases, with 3 bases between. This CDR3 region has 12 residues. The CDR3 nucleotides read TGTGCCAGCAGTTCGCATAATTCACCCCTCCACTTT. This sequence encodes CASSSHNSPLHF.

This clonotype was observed a handful of times. DNA for the CDR3: TGTGCCAGCAGCGTAGCTACAGAGTATAATTCACCCCTCCACTTT. Its translation: CASSVATEYNSPLHF. The chain combines TRBV9 with TRBJ1-6; unclear D gene. The V gene's germline CDR1 is SGDLS and CDR2 YYNGEE. The V and J ends lost 0 bases and 4 bases respectively, with 8 bases between them. This CDR3 is 15 amino acids long. Full variable domain (rest looked up from reference TRBV9 and TRBJ1-6): DSGVTQTPKHLITATGQRVTLRCSPRSGDLSVYWYQQSLDQGLQFLIQYYNGEERAKGNILERFSAQQFPDLHSELNLSSLELGDSALYFCASSVATEYNSPLHFGNGTRLTVT.

The CDR3 here is CASSFGASGNEQYF. CDR3 DNA: TGTGCCAGCAGCTTTGGGGCTAGCGGGAACGAGCAGTACTTC. The V call is TRBV7-9, the J call TRBJ2-7; TRBD2 agrees at 9 bases. Germline V CDR1 and CDR2: SEHNR, FQNEAQ (reference sequence). V shed 3 bases and J 5 bases; nucleotides not matched to a gene: 5. The CDR3 extends over 14 amino acids.

This clonotype occurred many times. V is TRBV7-9 and J is TRBJ2-7; D call uncertain. The CDR3 sequence is 12 residues long. The V end lost 2 bases, the J end lost 3 bases, and 5 bases lay between the germline ends. From germline, CDR1 is SEHNR and CDR2 FQNEAQ (reference sequence). The CDR3 sequence is CASSLNYYEQYF. CDR3 nucleotides: TGTGCCAGCAGCTTAAACTACTACGAGCAGTACTTC.

A few counts support this clonotype. At one end the junction does not follow the germline gene, possibly because of a read error. V gene TRBV13 combines with J gene TRBJ2-7; 8 nucleotides line up with TRBD2. The CDR3 is 15 amino acids. Germline CDR1 reads PRHDT; CDR2 reads FYEKMQ (reference sequence). The CDR3 coding sequence is TGTGCCAGCAGTTTAGTAGCCGGGAGGGCCGGCGAGCAGTACTTC. This gives the protein CASSLVAGRAGEQYF.

The chain couples TRBV20-1 to TRBJ1-1; 7 nucleotides line up with TRBD1. Germline trimming cut 6 bases from V and 4 bases from J; bases unmatched to any gene: 14. This CDR3 comprises 15 residues. In germline, CDR1 is DFQATT, CDR2 SNEGSKA (reference sequence). The CDR3 DNA reads as TGCAGTGCCCTCGGGACAGCAACAGGGAGCACTGAAGCTTTCTTT. This sequence encodes CSALGTATGSTEAFF.

The genes are TRBV6-1 and TRBJ2-7; TRBD1 matches 9 bases. From germline, CDR1 is MNHNS and CDR2 SASEGT. V shed 5 bases, J shed 4 bases, and the junction held 12 bases outside the gene matches. This CDR3 is built from 16 residues. CDR3 nucleotides: TGTGCCAGCAGTTTCGAAACCGACAGGGGGGAGTACGAGCAGTACTTC. This translates into CASSFETDRGEYEQYF.

This clonotype has just a few counts. Written as DNA, the CDR3 is TGCAGTGCTACCGGGACAGGGGCCCCGGTCTCCTACGAGCAGTACTTC. This gives the protein CSATGTGAPVSYEQYF. The rearrangement uses TRBV20-1 and TRBJ2-7, with 10 bases that match TRBD1. After removal of 4 bases from V and 0 bases from J, the junction contained 9 bases not matched to a gene. The germline gives CDR1 DFQATT, CDR2 SNEGSKA (reference sequence). The CDR3 contains 16 residues.

This clonotype has just a few counts. This chain connects TRBV20-1 to TRBJ2-7, with D possibly TRBD1 on 6 matching bases. The CDR3 length is 13 residues. CDR1 and CDR2 (germline): DFQATT, SNEGSKA (reference sequence). V shed 3 bases and J shed 3 bases, with 12 bases lying between them. CDR3 protein: CSARTTGDYEQYF. The CDR3 region has the DNA TGCAGTGCTAGGACGACAGGAGACTACGAGCAGTACTTC.

J is TRBJ2-5 and V is TRBV7-8, with D possibly being TRBD2 (5 bases). Germline loops: CDR1 SGHVS, CDR2 FQNEAQ. CDR3 size: 14 residues. The V end was cut by 6 bases, the J end by 4 bases, with 15 bases between. CDR3 coding DNA: TGTGCCAGCAGTCAGCCCCTACTAGGAGAGACCCAGTACTTC. Translation gives CASSQPLLGETQYF.

This clonotype was found a few times. The junction does not match germline at one end; this may be a read error. The chain joins TRBV7-9 to TRBJ1-2; 8 bases are shared with TRBD1. CDR1 and CDR2 (germline): SEHNR, FQNEAQ (reference sequence). The length of the CDR3 is 14 residues. CDR3 protein: CASSLDSSGQVWAF. As DNA, the CDR3 is TGTGCCAGCAGCTTAGACTCATCGGGACAGGTTTGGGCCTTC.

This clonotype was seen many times. The CDR3 region is CASSALPTERPQHF. The DNA of the CDR3 is TGTGCCAGCAGCGCGCTACCGACCGAAAGGCCCCAGCATTTT. V is TRBV9 and J is TRBJ1-5, with no clear D. The germline V gene has CDR1 SGDLS and CDR2 YYNGEE. Trimming took off 3 bases at V and 9 bases at J, with 16 bases between the two ends. CDR3 size: 14 residues.

V is TRBV20-1 and J is TRBJ2-7; 8 positions agree with TRBD1. The CDR3 consists of 12 residues. Looked up from germline, CDR1 is DFQATT and CDR2 is SNEGSKA (reference sequence). The CDR3 here is CAGRQGMGEQYF. The CDR3 DNA is TGCGCGGGCCGACAGGGGATGGGCGAGCAGTACTTC.

V gene TRBV5-4 combines with J gene TRBJ1-1; 12 bases match TRBD1. Trimming at V came to 4 bases and at J to 5 bases, leaving 12 bases not matched to a gene. This CDR3 has 17 residues. Germline values: CDR1 SGHNT, CDR2 YYREEE (reference sequence). The CDR3 spells CASSHDGTGGGGTEAFF. CDR3 coding DNA: TGTGCCAGCAGCCATGATGGGACAGGGGGCGGAGGTACTGAAGCTTTCTTT.

This clonotype was counted many times. This chain joins TRBV10-3 and TRBJ1-5, with D perhaps TRBD1 (5 bases). Germline loops: CDR1 ENHRY, CDR2 SYGVKD. CDR3 length: 15 residues. CDR3 coding DNA: TGTGCAACTCATCCGGGGGGGATGGGCAATCAGCCCCAGCATTTT. Its protein is CATHPGGMGNQPQHF.

As for this clonotype: A read error may account for a junction end that differs from germline. The V and J genes are TRBV5-1 and TRBJ2-2; no definite D call. The CDR3 has 14 amino acids. The germline gives CDR1 SGHRS, CDR2 YFSETQ. Here the CDR3 reads CAISFDGNTGELFF. CDR3 coding DNA: TGCGCCATCAGCTTCGACGGCAACACCGGGGAGCTGTTTTTT.

This clonotype has at least ten counts. The chain couples TRBV2 to TRBJ2-6, with unresolved D. V was cut by 8 bases and J by 0 bases, with 8 bases left in between. The germline gives CDR1 SNHLY, CDR2 FYNNEI. The CDR3 is 14 amino acids. The CDR3 protein is CASLTGSGANVLTF. The CDR3 region has the DNA TGTGCCAGCCTCACGGGCTCTGGGGCCAACGTCCTGACTTTC. The full variable domain, with the rest looked up from reference TRBV2 and TRBJ2-6, is EPEVTQTPSHQVTQMGQEVILRCVPISNHLYFYWYRQILGQKVEFLVSFYNNEISEKSEIFDDQFSVERPDGSNFTLKIRSTKLEDSAMYFCASLTGSGANVLTFGAGSRLTVL.

As regards this clonotype: A read error may account for a junction end that differs from germline. CDR3 sequence: CASSPWAGGTYEQYF. The CDR3 DNA sequence: TGTGCCAGCAGCCCGTGGGCGGGGGGTACCTACGAGCAGTACTTC. This chain uses TRBV4-1 with TRBJ2-7; 8 bases match TRBD2. The CDR3 sequence is 15 residues long. CDR1 is MGHRA, CDR2 YSYEKL, per germline.